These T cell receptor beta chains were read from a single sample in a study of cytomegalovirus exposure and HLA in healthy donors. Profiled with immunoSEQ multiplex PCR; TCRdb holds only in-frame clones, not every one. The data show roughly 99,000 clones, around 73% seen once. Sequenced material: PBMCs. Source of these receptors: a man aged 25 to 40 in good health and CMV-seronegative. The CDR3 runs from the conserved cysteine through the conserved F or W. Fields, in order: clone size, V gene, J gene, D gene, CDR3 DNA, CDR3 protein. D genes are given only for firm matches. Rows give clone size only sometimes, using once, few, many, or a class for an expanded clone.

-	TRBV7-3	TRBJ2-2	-	TGTGCCAGCAGCACAGGCGGGGCAGGGGGTACCGGGGAGCTGTTTTTT	CASSTGGAGGTGELFF
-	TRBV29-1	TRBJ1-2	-	TGCAGCGTTTCAGGGGATGGCTACACCTTC	CSVSGDGYTF
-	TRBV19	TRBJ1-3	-	TGTGCCGCGGCGGGGAGCTCTGGAAACACCATATATTTT	CAAAGSSGNTIYF
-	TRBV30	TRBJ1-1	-	TGTGCCTGGAGTTTCGGGACGGGGAGCGGGGACACTGAAGCTTTCTTT	CAWSFGTGSGDTEAFF
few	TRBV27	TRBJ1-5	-	TGTGCCAGCAGTTTATTCCCCCCAACTAATCAGCCCCAGCATTTT	CASSLFPPTNQPQHF
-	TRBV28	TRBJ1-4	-	TGTGCCAGCAGTGGAACCGACCGGACAGTTAATGAAAAACTGTTTTTT	CASSGTDRTVNEKLFF
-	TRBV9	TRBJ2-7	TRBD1	TGTGCCAGCAGCCCCGGGACAGGTCCCTACGAGCAGTACTTC	CASSPGTGPYEQYF
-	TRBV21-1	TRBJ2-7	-	TGTGCCAGCAGCAAAGACGCGTGCGAGCAGTACTTC	CASSKDACEQYF
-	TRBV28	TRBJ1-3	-	TGTGCCAGCAGTTTATGGACAGGCCTTGGAAACACCATATATTTT	CASSLWTGLGNTIYF
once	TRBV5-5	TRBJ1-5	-	TGTGCCAGCAGCTTTGACAGTCTTAGCAATCAGCCCCAGCATTTT	CASSFDSLSNQPQHF
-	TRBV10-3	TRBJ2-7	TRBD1	TGTGCCATCAGTAATCCGGGACAGGGAAACTACGAGCAGTACTTC	CAISNPGQGNYEQYF
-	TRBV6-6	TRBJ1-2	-	TGTGCCAGCAGTCTTGGACAGAGCTATGGCTACACCTTC	CASSLGQSYGYTF
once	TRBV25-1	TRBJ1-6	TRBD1	TGTGCCGCGGGACAGGGGCGGAATTCACCCCTCCACTTT	CAAGQGRNSPLHF
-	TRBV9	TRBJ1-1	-	TGTGCCAGCAGCGTAGTAGGAGGGAACACTGAAGCTTTCTTT	CASSVVGGNTEAFF
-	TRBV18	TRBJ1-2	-	TGTGCCAGCTCACCAGGGCGCGCTATAGGCTACACCTTC	CASSPGRAIGYTF
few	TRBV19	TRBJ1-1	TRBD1	TGTGCCAGTAGTATAGTGAGGGGGCGAGCTTTCTTT	CASSIVRGRAFF
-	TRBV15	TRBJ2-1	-	TGTGCCACCAGCCGGCGACTAGAGGTTGAGCAGTTCTTC	CATSRRLEVEQFF
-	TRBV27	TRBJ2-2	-	TGTGCCAGCCGGCGCGGGAACGGGGAGCTGTTTTTT	CASRRGNGELFF
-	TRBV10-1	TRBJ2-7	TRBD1	TGCGCCAGCAGGACAGGGACGGGTGACGTGGGATATTTTATATACGAGCAGTACTTC	CASRTGTGDVGYFIYEQYF
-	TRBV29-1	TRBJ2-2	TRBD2	TGCAGCGTTGAGGGGACTAGCGACACCGGGGAGCTGTTTTTT	CSVEGTSDTGELFF
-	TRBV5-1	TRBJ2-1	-	TGCGCCAGCAGCTCTTATAGCGTCAGCTCCTACAATGAGCAGTTCTTC	CASSSYSVSSYNEQFF
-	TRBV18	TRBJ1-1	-	TGTGCCAGCTCCCAGGGGATGAACACTGAAGCTTTCTTT	CASSQGMNTEAFF
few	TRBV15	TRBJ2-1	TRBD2	TGTGCCACCACGGAAACAAGTAGCGGGAACAATGAGCAGTTCTTC	CATTETSSGNNEQFF
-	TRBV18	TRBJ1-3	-	TGTGCCAGCTCGCGGGGAGGGACACCACTCTCTGGAAACACCATATATTTT	CASSRGGTPLSGNTIYF
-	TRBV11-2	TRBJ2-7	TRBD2	TGTGCCAGCAGCTTCGGTAGCGGGTTAGACGAGCAGTACTTC	CASSFGSGLDEQYF
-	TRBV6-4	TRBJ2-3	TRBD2	TGTGCCAGCAGTGACTCGGGGGGGGGCACAGATACGCAGTATTTT	CASSDSGGGTDTQYF
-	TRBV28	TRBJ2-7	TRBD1	TGTGCCAGCCGCAGACAGGGGGAGACCTACGAGCAGTACTTC	CASRRQGETYEQYF
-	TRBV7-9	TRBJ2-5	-	TGTGCCAGCAGCTTAGCGGGAGCCGGGACCCAGTACTTC	CASSLAGAGTQYF
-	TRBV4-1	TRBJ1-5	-	TGCGCCAGCAGCCAGAACCCAGGGGTCCTCGATCAGCCCCAGCATTTT	CASSQNPGVLDQPQHF
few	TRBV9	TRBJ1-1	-	TGTGCCAGCAGCGCGACGTGGGCGGCGGCGGGAGCTTTCTTT	CASSATWAAAGAFF
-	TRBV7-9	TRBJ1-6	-	TGTGCCAGCAGCTTAGGAGGGCAGGGGCCACCCCTCCACTTT	CASSLGGQGPPLHF
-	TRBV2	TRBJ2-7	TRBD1	TGTGCCAGCATCGGGACAGGGGGCGTCAAGCAGTACTTC	CASIGTGGVKQYF
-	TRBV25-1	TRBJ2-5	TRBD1	TGTGCCACCACGGGACAGGGAGAGACCCAGTACTTC	CATTGQGETQYF
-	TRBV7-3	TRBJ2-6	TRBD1	TGTGCCAGCAGCCCGACAGGGGGCGCTGGGGCCAACGTCCTGACTTTC	CASSPTGGAGANVLTF
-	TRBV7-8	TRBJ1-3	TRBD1	TGTGCCAGCAGACCGGACAGGGCTGGAAACACCATATATTTT	CASRPDRAGNTIYF
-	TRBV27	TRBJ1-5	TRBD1	TGTGCCAGCAGCGGTGACAGGGGTCAGCCCCAGCATTTT	CASSGDRGQPQHF
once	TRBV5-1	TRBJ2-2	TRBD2	TGCGCCAGCAGCTTGGTTTTGATTGCGGGAGGGGACACCGGGGAGCTGTTTTTT	CASSLVLIAGGDTGELFF
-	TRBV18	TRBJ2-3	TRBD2	TGTGCCAGCTCACCTGAACTAGCGTCAGATACGCAGTATTTT	CASSPELASDTQYF
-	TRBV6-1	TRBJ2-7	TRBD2	TGTGCCAGCATGCATACTAGCGGGGGGGCGCGTGAGCAGTACTTC	CASMHTSGGAREQYF
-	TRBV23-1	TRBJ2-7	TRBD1	TGCGCCAGCAGTCTGACAGGGTGGTCTCCGGGTCACTACGAGCAGTACTTC	CASSLTGWSPGHYEQYF
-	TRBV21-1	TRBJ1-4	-	TGTGCCAGCAGCAAGCCCTTAGAGACCCCGGGTAATGAAAAACTGTTTTTT	CASSKPLETPGNEKLFF
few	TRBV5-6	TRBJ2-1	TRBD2	TGTGCCAGCAACCCACTCCCTAGCGGGAGGACCTACAATGAGCAGTTCTTC	CASNPLPSGRTYNEQFF
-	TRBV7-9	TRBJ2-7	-	TGTGCCAGCAGCTCCGGGACCTACGAGCAGTACTTC	CASSSGTYEQYF
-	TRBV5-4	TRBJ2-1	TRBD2	TGTGCCAGCAGCCGCTCGGGTAATTTCATAGCGGGAAACAATGAGCAGTTCTTC	CASSRSGNFIAGNNEQFF
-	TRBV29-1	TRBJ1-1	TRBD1	TGCAGCGCCCCGGGACAGGGAAACACTGAAGCTTTCTTT	CSAPGQGNTEAFF
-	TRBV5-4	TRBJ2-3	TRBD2	TGTGCCAGCACTCGACTAGCGGGAGGTATTTCAGATACGCAGTATTTT	CASTRLAGGISDTQYF
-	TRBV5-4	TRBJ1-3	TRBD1	TGTGCCAGCAGCTTGACAGGGGGCTCTGGAAACACCATATATTTT	CASSLTGGSGNTIYF
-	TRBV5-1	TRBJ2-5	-	TGCGCCAGCAGCCCGAAAGCGGGTCGTGAGACCCAGTACTTC	CASSPKAGRETQYF
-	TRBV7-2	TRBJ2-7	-	TGTGCCAGCAGCTTAGACCCGGGAGCCTACGAGCAGTACTTC	CASSLDPGAYEQYF
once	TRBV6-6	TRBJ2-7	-	TGTGCCAGCAGTTACTCGCCGTCGGGACACTCCTACGAGCAGTACTTC	CASSYSPSGHSYEQYF
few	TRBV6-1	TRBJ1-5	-	TGTGCCAGCAGTGAACAGACAAGGACATCGCCCCAGCATTTT	CASSEQTRTSPQHF